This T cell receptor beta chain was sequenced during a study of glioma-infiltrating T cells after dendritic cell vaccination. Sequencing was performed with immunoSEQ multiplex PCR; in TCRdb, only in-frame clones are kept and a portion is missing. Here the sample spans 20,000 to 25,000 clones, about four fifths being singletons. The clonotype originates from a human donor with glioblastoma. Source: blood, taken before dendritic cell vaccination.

In DNA, the CDR3 is TGTGCCAGCAGCTCACCCCGGGACAGGGGGCTGGAGACCCAGTACTTC. Translation: CASSSPRDRGLETQYF. The chain has TRBV7-8 and TRBJ2-5; 12 nucleotides match TRBD1. Trimming removed 4 bases from V and 5 bases from J; junction bases left unmatched: 8. Germline-derived CDR1 and CDR2 are SGHVS and FQNEAQ. The CDR3 consists of 16 residues.